This TCR beta chain comes out of a study of blood T cell repertoires in COVID-19. This CDR3 comprises 13 residues. Germline V gene lookup returns CDR1 MNHEY and CDR2 SVGAGI. V lost 6 bases and J 4 bases, leaving 13 bases between the germline ends. Everyone who took part was roughly 18 to 89 years old, and they came from about 25 US areas. The repertoire was sequenced with immunoSEQ multiplex PCR; TCRdb's copy has only in-frame clones and lacks some. This repertoire shows a few hundred thousand clones, 80% to 85% found once; its top ten account for approximately 5.4%. This receptor was taken from a woman in her 50s who had recovered from COVID-19. The sample consisted of PBMCs or T cells enriched from blood (not recorded which). The chain uses TRBV6-5 and TRBJ2-7, with unresolved D. The CDR3 loop is CASRRRVPYEQYF. CDR3 nucleotide sequence: TGTGCCAGCAGGCGCCGGGTCCCATACGAGCAGTACTTC.